This T cell receptor (beta chain) was identified in a study of CD8+CD57+ T cells in acquired aplastic anemia. Study details: The average for DNA from sorted CD4+ and CD8+ cells was around 3.4 ug. Study-wide findings and caveats: Patients and controls were found to share roughly 31 CD8+ CDR3 sequences.

This clonotype came up many times. Its target is not known. Sequence at one end of the junction differs from germline and may be a read error. Germline loops: CDR1 SGHRS, CDR2 YFSETQ. The CDR3 is 15 residues long. TCR beta VDJ combinations and CDR3 sequences were profiled from genomic DNA. MiXCR was run by TCRdb on the reads, yielding one entry per CDR3 protein. The top ten hold more than 45% of the sample, which has 150,000 to 200,000 distinct CDR3 sequences, 64% seen once. Material: sorted CD4+, CD8+, or CD8+CD57+ T cells (not recorded which) from PBMCs. The chain has TRBV5-1 and TRBJ1-1, with D maybe TRBD1 (6 bases). This TCR derives from a human donor with severe aplastic anemia or a healthy control (not recorded which). DNA of the CDR3: TGCGCCAGCAGGTTGGGGGCCAGCATGAACACTGAAGCTTTCTTT. As protein: CASRLGASMNTEAFF.